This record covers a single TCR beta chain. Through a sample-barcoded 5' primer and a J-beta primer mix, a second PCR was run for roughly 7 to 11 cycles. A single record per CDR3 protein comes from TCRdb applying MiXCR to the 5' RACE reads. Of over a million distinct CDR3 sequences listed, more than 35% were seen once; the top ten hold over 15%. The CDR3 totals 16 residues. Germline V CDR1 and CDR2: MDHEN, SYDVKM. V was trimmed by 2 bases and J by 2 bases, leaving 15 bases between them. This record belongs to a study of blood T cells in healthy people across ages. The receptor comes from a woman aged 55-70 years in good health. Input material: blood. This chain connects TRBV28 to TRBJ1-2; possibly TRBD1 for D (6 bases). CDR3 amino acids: CASSLSTGTGNYGYTF. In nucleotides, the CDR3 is TGTGCCAGCAGTTTAAGTACAGGGACCGGCAACTATGGCTACACCTTC.